A single T cell receptor (beta chain) is shown here with its context. As yet, its antigen is unknown. This specimen belongs to a study of cytomegalovirus exposure and HLA in healthy donors. Study-level points and caveats: In a later analysis, common viral pathogens appeared linked to several of the most significant clusters. Associated with HLA alleles at 0.05 false discovery rate in a later analysis were over 15,000 TCR beta sequences. The study had only CMV serostatus as immune exposure information.

13 Jbeta primers and 60 Vbeta primers were used for the PCR. TCRdb's table, derived via immunoSEQ multiplex PCR, lists solely in-frame clones and lacks some. The data hold 100,000 or so clones, with 79% observed a single time. Each of the donors was a healthy bone marrow donor. There are 15 residues in the CDR3. Germline CDR1 and CDR2: SQVTM and ANQGSEA. Trimming took 0 bases from V and 8 from J; bases not matched to a gene: 8. The source of this sequence is a female donor in good health and CMV-seropositive. The source material was PBMCs. V usage is TRBV29-1 and J usage is TRBJ1-2; 11 positions match TRBD1. CDR3 sequence (DNA): TGCAGCGTTGAAGATCGGGACAGGGGGGTAAGAGGCTACACCTTC. As protein: CSVEDRDRGVRGYTF.